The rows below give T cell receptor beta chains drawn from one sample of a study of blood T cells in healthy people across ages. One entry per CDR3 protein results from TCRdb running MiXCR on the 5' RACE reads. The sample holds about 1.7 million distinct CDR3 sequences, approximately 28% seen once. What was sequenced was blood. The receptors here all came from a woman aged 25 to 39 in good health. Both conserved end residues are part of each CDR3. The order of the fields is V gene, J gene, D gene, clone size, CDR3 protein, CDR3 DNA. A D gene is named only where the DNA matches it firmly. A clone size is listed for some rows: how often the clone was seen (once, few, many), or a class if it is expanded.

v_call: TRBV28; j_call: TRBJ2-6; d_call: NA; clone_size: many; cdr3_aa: CASSLWARRRDTSGANVLTF; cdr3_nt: TGTGCCAGCAGTTTATGGGCCCGGCGGCGGGACACCTCTGGGGCCAACGTCCTGACTTTC
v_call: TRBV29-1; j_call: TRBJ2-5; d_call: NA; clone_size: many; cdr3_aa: CSVGEGKGTQYF; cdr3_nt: TGCAGCGTTGGAGAGGGGAAGGGGACCCAGTACTTC
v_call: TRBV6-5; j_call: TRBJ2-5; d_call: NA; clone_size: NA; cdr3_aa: CASSYVSQEIQYF; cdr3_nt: TGTGCCAGCAGTTACGTTTCCCAAGAGATCCAGTACTTC
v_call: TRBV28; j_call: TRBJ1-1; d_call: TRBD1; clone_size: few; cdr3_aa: CASTVTGSNTEAFF; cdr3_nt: TGTGCCAGCACCGTGACAGGGAGCAACACTGAAGCTTTCTTT
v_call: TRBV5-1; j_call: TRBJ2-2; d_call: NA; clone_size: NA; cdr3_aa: CASGLGEPGELFF; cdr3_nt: TGCGCCAGCGGCTTGGGGGAGCCCGGGGAGCTGTTTTTT
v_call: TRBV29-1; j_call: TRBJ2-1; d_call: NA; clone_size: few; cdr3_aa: CSVAGAPGYNEQFF; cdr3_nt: TGCAGCGTAGCTGGAGCCCCGGGGTACAATGAGCAGTTCTTC
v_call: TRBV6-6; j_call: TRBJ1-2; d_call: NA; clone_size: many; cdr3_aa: CASRDMGYGYTF; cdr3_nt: TGTGCCAGCAGGGATATGGGCTATGGCTACACCTTC
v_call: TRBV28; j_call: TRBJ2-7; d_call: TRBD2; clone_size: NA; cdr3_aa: CAGSTSSGGRSYEQYF; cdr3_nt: TGTGCCGGCAGTACCTCTAGCGGGGGCCGTTCCTACGAGCAGTACTTC
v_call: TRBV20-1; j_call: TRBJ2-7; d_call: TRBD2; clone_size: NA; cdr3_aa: CSAYSGGRHNEQYF; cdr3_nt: TGCAGTGCTTATAGCGGGGGACGACACAATGAGCAGTACTTC
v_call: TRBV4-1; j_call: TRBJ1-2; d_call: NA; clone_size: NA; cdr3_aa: CASSQRWQGGHGYTF; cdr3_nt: TGCGCCAGCAGCCAACGTTGGCAGGGAGGGCATGGCTACACCTTC
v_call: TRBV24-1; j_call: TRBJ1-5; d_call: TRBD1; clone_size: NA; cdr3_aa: CATSESGTGNQPQHF; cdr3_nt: TGTGCCACCAGTGAGTCCGGGACAGGCAATCAGCCCCAGCATTTT
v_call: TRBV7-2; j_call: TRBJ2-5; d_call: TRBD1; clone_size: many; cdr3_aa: CASSFGTGQGVGTQYF; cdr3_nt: TGTGCCAGCAGCTTCGGGACAGGGCAGGGAGTAGGGACCCAGTACTTC
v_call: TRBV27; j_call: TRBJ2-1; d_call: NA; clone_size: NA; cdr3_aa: CASSLSKCGTTLNNEQFF; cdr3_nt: TGTGCCAGCAGTTTATCGAAGTGCGGGACAACACTCAACAATGAGCAGTTCTTC
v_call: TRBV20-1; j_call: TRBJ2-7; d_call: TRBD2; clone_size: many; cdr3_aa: CSATPLLAGVYEQYF; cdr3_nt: TGCAGTGCTACCCCCCTTTTAGCGGGAGTGTACGAGCAGTACTTC
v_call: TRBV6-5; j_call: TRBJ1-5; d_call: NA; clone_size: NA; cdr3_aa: CASRRGVNQPQHF; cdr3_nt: TGTGCCAGCAGAAGGGGGGTGAATCAGCCCCAGCATTTT
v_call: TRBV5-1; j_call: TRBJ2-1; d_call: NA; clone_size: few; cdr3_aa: CASSRDNAQSSYNEQFF; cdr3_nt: TGCGCCAGCAGCCGGGACAATGCTCAGAGCTCCTACAATGAGCAGTTCTTC
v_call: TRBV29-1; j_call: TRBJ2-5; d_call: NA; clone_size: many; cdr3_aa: CSYNAGRRTQYF; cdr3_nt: TGCAGCTACAATGCGGGACGAAGGACCCAGTACTTC
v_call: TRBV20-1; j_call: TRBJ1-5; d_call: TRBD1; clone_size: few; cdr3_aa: CSARPGQGTPYQPQHF; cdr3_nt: TGCAGTGCCCGACCGGGACAGGGCACCCCTTATCAGCCCCAGCATTTT
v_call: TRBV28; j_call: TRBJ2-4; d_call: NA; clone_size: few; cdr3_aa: CASSLAGTGSAKNIQYF; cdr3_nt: TGTGCCAGCAGTTTGGCAGGGACCGGATCAGCCAAAAACATTCAGTACTTC
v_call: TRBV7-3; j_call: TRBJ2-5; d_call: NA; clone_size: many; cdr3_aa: CASSLTGRWEETQYF; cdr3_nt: TGTGCCAGCAGCTTAACGGGCAGATGGGAAGAGACCCAGTACTTC
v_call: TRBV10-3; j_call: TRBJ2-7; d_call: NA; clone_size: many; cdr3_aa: CAINRGDPLYEQYF; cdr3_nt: TGTGCCATCAATAGGGGGGATCCGCTATACGAGCAGTACTTC
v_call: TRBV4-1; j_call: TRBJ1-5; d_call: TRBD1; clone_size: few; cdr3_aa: CASSQDGTGARGRPQHF; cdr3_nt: TGCGCCAGCAGCCAGGACGGGACAGGGGCGCGCGGGAGGCCCCAGCATTTT
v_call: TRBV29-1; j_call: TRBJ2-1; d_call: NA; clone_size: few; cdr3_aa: CSVDIPRDRVSAGAFF; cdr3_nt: TGCAGCGTTGACATCCCCCGGGACAGGGTCTCAGCGGGAGCGTTCTTC
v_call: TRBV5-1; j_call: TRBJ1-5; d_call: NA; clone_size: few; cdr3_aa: CASSLSGGFSQPQHF; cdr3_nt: TGCGCCAGCAGCCTGTCCGGGGGGTTCAGTCAGCCCCAGCATTTT
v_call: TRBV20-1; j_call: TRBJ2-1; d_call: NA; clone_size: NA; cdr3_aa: CSARDGTITTDEQFF; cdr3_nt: TGCAGTGCTAGAGACGGCACCATAACTACGGATGAGCAGTTCTTC
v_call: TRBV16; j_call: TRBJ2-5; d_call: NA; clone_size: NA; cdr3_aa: CASSQSGSDQYF; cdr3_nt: TGTGCCAGCAGCCAATCGGGCTCGGACCAGTACTTC
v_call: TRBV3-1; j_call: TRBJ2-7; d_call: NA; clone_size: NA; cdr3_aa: CASSQGGRLVYNEQYF; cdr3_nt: TGTGCCAGCAGCCAAGGGGGGAGGTTAGTATACAATGAGCAGTACTTC
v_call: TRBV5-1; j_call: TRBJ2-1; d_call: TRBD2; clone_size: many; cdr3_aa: CASSRASGGPVEQFF; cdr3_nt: TGCGCCAGCAGCAGGGCTAGCGGTGGCCCCGTCGAGCAGTTCTTC
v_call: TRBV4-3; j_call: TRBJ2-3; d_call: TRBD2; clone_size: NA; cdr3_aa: CASSPGLAKPDTQYF; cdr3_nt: TGCGCCAGCAGCCCGGGACTAGCCAAACCAGATACGCAGTATTTT
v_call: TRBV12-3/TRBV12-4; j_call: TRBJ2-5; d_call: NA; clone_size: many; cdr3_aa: CASSYLGVQETQYF; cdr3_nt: TGTGCCAGCAGTTATCTCGGGGTCCAAGAGACCCAGTACTTC
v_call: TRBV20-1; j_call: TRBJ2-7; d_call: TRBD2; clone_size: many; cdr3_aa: CSAREGTSGKYEQYF; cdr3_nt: TGCAGTGCTAGAGAAGGGACTAGCGGTAAATACGAGCAGTACTTC
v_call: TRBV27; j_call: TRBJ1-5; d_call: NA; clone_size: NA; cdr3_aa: CASSSTKNSNQPQHF; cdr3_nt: TGTGCCAGCAGTTCTACTAAAAATAGCAATCAGCCCCAGCATTTT
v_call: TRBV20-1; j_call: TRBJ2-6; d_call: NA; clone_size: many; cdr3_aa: CSARDPDGANVLTF; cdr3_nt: TGCAGTGCTAGAGATCCGGACGGGGCCAACGTCCTGACTTTC
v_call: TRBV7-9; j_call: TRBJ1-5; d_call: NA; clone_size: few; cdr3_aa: CASSLGTAPTQHF; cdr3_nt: TGTGCCAGCAGCCTCGGGACGGCCCCAACCCAGCATTTT
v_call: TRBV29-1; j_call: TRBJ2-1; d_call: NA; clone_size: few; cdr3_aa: CSVARAQGYNEQFF; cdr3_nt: TGCAGCGTAGCCCGCGCGCAAGGGTACAATGAGCAGTTCTTC
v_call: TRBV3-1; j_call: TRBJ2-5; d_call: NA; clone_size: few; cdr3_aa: CASSHPRAKDSYQETQYF; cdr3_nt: TGTGCCAGCAGCCACCCACGGGCCAAGGACTCCTACCAAGAGACCCAGTACTTC
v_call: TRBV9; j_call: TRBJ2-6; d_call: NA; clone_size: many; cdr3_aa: CASSAPLGTGANVLTF; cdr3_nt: TGTGCCAGCAGCGCCCCTTTGGGGACTGGGGCCAACGTCCTGACTTTC
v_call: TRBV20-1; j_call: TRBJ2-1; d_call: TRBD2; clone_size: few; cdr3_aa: CSTSGAGDEQFF; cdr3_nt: TGCAGCACGAGCGGGGCGGGGGATGAGCAGTTCTTC
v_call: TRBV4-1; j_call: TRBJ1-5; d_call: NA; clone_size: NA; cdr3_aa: CASSPRVGLDQPQHF; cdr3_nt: TGCGCCAGCAGCCCGAGGGTAGGTTTGGATCAGCCCCAGCATTTT
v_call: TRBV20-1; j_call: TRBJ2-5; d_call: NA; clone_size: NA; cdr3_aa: CSARAQRGQETQYF; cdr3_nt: TGCAGTGCTAGGGCTCAGAGGGGCCAAGAGACCCAGTACTTC
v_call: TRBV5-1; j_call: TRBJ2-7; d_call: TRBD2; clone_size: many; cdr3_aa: CASRPSGLASYEQYF; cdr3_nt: TGCGCCAGCAGACCCTCGGGACTAGCTTCCTACGAGCAGTACTTC
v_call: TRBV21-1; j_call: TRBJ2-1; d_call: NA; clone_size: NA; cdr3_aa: CASSKRERDRGYNEQFF; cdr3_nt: TGTGCCAGCAGCAAAAGGGAACGGGACAGAGGCTACAATGAGCAGTTCTTC